These 2 T cell receptor beta chains were sequenced from one sample in a study of regulatory T cells. Study-wide results and caveats: Hydrophobic residues at CDR3 positions 6 and 7 were enriched in conventional CD4+ T cells of CD3G-deficient patients.

Their antigens are not known. The primer mix had 52 TRBV and 13 TRBJ primers. Some clones are missing from TCRdb's copy, which holds only in-frame ones; the method was immunoSEQ multiplex PCR. Here the sample spans about 32,000 clones, about nine tenths being singletons. Material: conventional CD4+ T cells sorted from blood. The receptors originated from a person aged 18 to 30 with CD3G deficiency.

J is TRBJ2-5 and V is TRBV7-9, with 14 bases aligning to TRBD2. The J segment lost 2 bases and the V segment lost 4 bases, leaving 3 bases of the junction unmatched. CDR1 and CDR2 (germline): SEHNR, FQNEAQ (reference sequence). The length of the CDR3 is 16 residues. The CDR3 nucleotides read TGTGCCAGCAGCTCGGGACTAGCGGGGGAGCAAGAGACCCAGTACTTC. This codes for CASSSGLAGEQETQYF.

This clone was picked up a small number of times. This chain connects TRBV28 to TRBJ2-6; D gene unclear. With 4 bases removed from V and 0 bases from J, the gap between germline ends came to 7 bases. Germline assignment: CDR1 MDHEN and CDR2 SYDVKM. This CDR3 is 15 amino acids long. CDR3 sequence (DNA): TGTGCCAGCAGTTCAACAGCCTCTGGGGCCAACGTCCTGACTTTC. Translated: CASSSTASGANVLTF.